This T cell receptor beta chain was sequenced for a study of T cells in Graves' hyperthyroidism and ophthalmopathy. There were TCR beta CDR3 regions amplified from RNA transcripts. The HTBI set primed first-round TCR CDR3 RT-PCR. TCRdb analysed the multiplex PCR reads with MiXCR anew, one entry per CDR3 protein. The table records a few hundred thousand distinct CDR3 sequences, more than 11% of them present only once. Germline V lookup: CDR1 SEHNR, CDR2 FQNEAQ (reference sequence). J lost 2 bases, V lost 4 bases, and 4 bases had no gene match. This CDR3 has 15 amino acids. The sequence derives from a woman younger than 45 with Graves' hyperthyroidism that later progressed to Graves' ophthalmopathy. The chain has TRBV7-9 and TRBJ2-1; the match to TRBD2 covers 8 bases. Input material: blood. The CDR3 here is CASSSPAGAYNEQFF. The CDR3 DNA reads as TGTGCCAGCAGCTCACCAGCGGGGGCCTACAATGAGCAGTTCTTC.